This T cell receptor (beta chain) emerged from a study of T cell responses to AZD1222 COVID-19 vaccine. Some clones are missing from TCRdb's copy, which holds only in-frame ones; the method was immunoSEQ multiplex PCR. Of about 120,000 clones in the sample, about 94% were seen once. V dropped 3 bases and J dropped 3 bases, with 12 bases sitting between them. The length of the CDR3 is 14 residues. Germline assignment: CDR1 SGHDT and CDR2 YYEEEE. Findings and limits, study-wide: Most donors were white British, females outnumbered males, and clonal diversity was possibly underestimated. The study found vaccine-associated CD4 TCRs spanning spike, dominant at 160-218 and 743-854.

In regard to this clone: Its antigen is unknown.

This receptor was obtained from an adult who received the AZD1222 COVID-19 vaccine. Sequenced material: peripheral blood, taken 28 days after the second AZD1222 dose. The chain carries TRBV5-6 and TRBJ1-1, with a possible D match to TRBD1 (5 bases). The CDR3 region has the DNA TGTGCCAGCAGCTATACCACGGGGCACACTGAAGCTTTCTTT. It yields the protein CASSYTTGHTEAFF.